Following are 5 T cell receptor beta chains from one sample sequenced in a study of blood T cell repertoires in COVID-19. Method: immunoSEQ multiplex PCR; TCRdb's copy keeps in-frame clones and lacks some. The table records under 200,000 clones, less than 80% of them present only once. The sample consisted of PBMCs or T cells enriched from blood (not recorded which). These receptors all stem from a woman aged 65 to 85 in a cohort exposed to, infected with or recovered from COVID-19 (not recorded which).

The sample holds a few counts of this clone. J is TRBJ2-7 and V is TRBV23-1; a possible D gene is TRBD1 (6 bases). Being an ORF, TRBV23-1 has a function that is uncertain. This CDR3 region has 14 residues. V was pared by 0 bases and J by 5 bases, with 11 bases between. The CDR3 DNA reads TGCGCCAGCAGTCAATCTTCAGGGGTGGACGAGCAGTACTTC. This encodes CASSQSSGVDEQYF.

This chain uses TRBV28 with TRBJ1-2, with 10 bases identical to TRBD1. This CDR3 is 15 amino acids long. Germline V CDR1 and CDR2: MDHEN, SYDVKM. With 4 bases clipped from V and 5 bases from J, the junction kept 7 bases outside the gene matches. The CDR3: CASSSRTGGHYGYTF. In DNA form, the CDR3 reads TGTGCCAGCAGTTCTAGGACAGGGGGGCATTATGGCTACACCTTC.

This chain links TRBV5-1 with TRBJ1-3; perhaps TRBD1 as D (6 bases). Per the germline V gene, CDR1 is SGHRS and CDR2 is YFSETQ. V lost 2 bases and J 0 bases, leaving 9 bases between the germline ends. This CDR3 contains 15 residues. CDR3 bases: TGCGCCAGCAGCTTTCAGGGGACCTCTGGAAACACCATATATTTT. Amino acid sequence: CASSFQGTSGNTIYF.

The chain has TRBV5-1 and TRBJ2-5; 9 bases agree with TRBD1. V lost 4 bases and J lost 2; bases outside the gene matches: 9. CDR3 length: 16 amino acids. Germline values: CDR1 SGHRS, CDR2 YFSETQ. CDR3 in amino acids: CASSRPKGTGQETQYF. The DNA of the CDR3 is TGCGCCAGCAGCCGACCGAAAGGGACAGGGCAAGAGACCCAGTACTTC.

Only a few counts were recorded for this clone. The chain employs TRBV28 and TRBJ1-2, with D possibly TRBD1 on 6 matching bases. Trimming cost V 3 bases and J 3 bases, with 14 bases left between them. The CDR3 totals 15 residues. Germline V lookup: CDR1 MDHEN, CDR2 SYDVKM. The CDR3 nucleotides read TGTGCCAGCAGTTTGAAGTTCAGGGGCGACTATGGCTACACCTTC. This encodes CASSLKFRGDYGYTF.